This T cell receptor (beta chain) stems from a study of T cells after posttransplantation cyclophosphamide. Regarding the study as a whole: Blood and skin or GI T cell repertoires showed limited TRB overlap. Later post-transplant blood repertoires were often dominated by donor CD8+ memory clones.

With regard to this clone: What it binds is unknown.

Clones were sequenced by immunoSEQ multiplex PCR, and TCRdb holds only the in-frame ones, with some missing. The repertoire consists of 7,500 to 10,000 clones, with roughly 98% occurring once and the leading ten covering 0.25%. Cells defined as naive were viable CD3+CD4+ or CD3+CD8+ and CCR7+CD45RA+CD45RO-CD95-CD27+CD28+. On the day of bone marrow donation, the related graft donor provided peripheral blood. In germline, CDR1 is SGHDT, CDR2 YYEEEE. The V and J ends lost 4 bases and 6 bases, in that order; junction bases with no gene match: 17. The CDR3 consists of 18 residues. The rearrangement links TRBV5-6 to TRBJ2-3, with 10 bases identical to TRBD1. This TCR came from a woman aged 55-69 years in good health, CMV-negative, and a related stem cell transplant donor. The sample was naive CD4+ T cells sorted from PBMCs. The CDR3: CASSPGTGALTGLDTQYF. In DNA, the CDR3 is TGTGCCAGCAGCCCTGGGACAGGGGCCCTTACGGGGCTGGATACGCAGTATTTT.